Shown below are 16 T cell receptor beta chains from a single sample sequenced in a study of Ad26.COV2.S vaccination and SARS-CoV-2 variants. Produced via immunoSEQ multiplex PCR; TCRdb's table is partial and in-frame only. This table holds about 680,000 clones, around 90% found once. Treatment in this sample: some 20 received Ad26.COV2.S at low or high dose, single or two shots; roughly 5 received placebo; per-sample allocation not given. The samples date from day 63 after the first vaccine or placebo injection. This specimen was peripheral blood, taken in a trial of Ad26.COV2.S vaccine versus placebo. These receptors were collected from a person between 18 and 65 years old who received the Ad26.COV2.S COVID-19 vaccine or a placebo.

The genes are TRBV11-3 and TRBJ2-7; 7 nucleotides line up with TRBD1. With V trimmed by 1 base and J by 2 bases, 5 bases remained unmatched. This CDR3 has 15 amino acids. Germline V gene sequence: CDR1 SGHNT, CDR2 YENEEA. In nucleotides, the CDR3 is TGTGCCAGCAGCTTAGCTGGACAGGCACCCTACGAGCAGTACTTC. It yields the protein CASSLAGQAPYEQYF.

Only one count was recorded for this clone. V usage is TRBV29-1 and J usage is TRBJ2-7, with a weak D call TRBD2 (6 bases). The ends were cut back, 7 bases at V and 2 bases at J, with 12 bases in the middle. CDR1 and CDR2 from the germline V gene are SQVTM and ANQGSEA. This CDR3 has 12 residues. CDR3 nucleotides: TGCAGCGCCGAGGCGGGGACCTACGAGCAGTACTTC. Translation: CSAEAGTYEQYF.

The rearrangement links TRBV28 to TRBJ1-1; D is possibly TRBD1 (5 bases). Germline loops: CDR1 MDHEN, CDR2 SYDVKM. The V and J ends lost 4 bases and 5 bases respectively, with 20 bases between them. This CDR3 spans 16 amino acids. DNA of the CDR3: TGTGCCAGCAGTTCGCCTGGGGGAGCGGGAGGAACTGAAGCTTTCTTT. Encoded protein: CASSSPGGAGGTEAFF.

The V call is TRBV3-1 (or the pseudogene TRBV3-2), the J call TRBJ2-1; 14 bases align to TRBD2. Germline V gene sequence: CDR1 LGHDT, CDR2 YNNKEL (reference sequence). Trimming took 6 bases from V and 0 from J; bases not matched to a gene: 7. CDR3 length: 18 residues. In nucleotides, the CDR3 is TGTGCCAGCAGGCCCGGGACTAGCGGGAGTAGCTCCTACAATGAGCAGTTCTTC. Amino acid sequence: CASRPGTSGSSSYNEQFF.

J is TRBJ1-2 and V is TRBV5-1, with 9 positions matching TRBD1. CDR3 length: 14 amino acids. Looked up from germline, CDR1 is SGHRS and CDR2 is YFSETQ. The ends lost 3 bases at V and 2 bases at J; junction bases unmatched: 2. CDR3 in DNA: TGCGCCAGCAGCTCCGGGACAGGGAACTATGGCTACACCTTC. As protein: CASSSGTGNYGYTF.

V and J are TRBV9 and TRBJ2-7, with TRBD1 identical over 8 bases. Germline V gene lookup returns CDR1 SGDLS and CDR2 YYNGEE. This CDR3 is built from 15 residues. V was clipped by 3 bases and J by 4 bases; unmatched bases: 9. The CDR3 protein is CASSGGQVSTYEQYF. DNA for the CDR3: TGTGCCAGCAGCGGGGGACAGGTTTCTACATACGAGCAGTACTTC.

A remark on this clone: Other DNA sequences in this specimen translate into the identical CDR3. The chain uses TRBV6-5 and TRBJ1-4; 9 bases map to TRBD1. V dropped 3 bases and J dropped 5; count of bases not matched to a gene: 4. Germline V gene lookup returns CDR1 MNHEY and CDR2 SVGAGI. This CDR3 has 15 amino acids. The CDR3 protein is CASSYSGTGNEKLFF. CDR3 coding DNA: TGTGCCAGCAGTTATTCCGGGACAGGGAATGAAAAACTGTTTTTT.

The V gene is TRBV12-5, the J gene TRBJ1-1, with D perhaps TRBD1 (6 bases). The V end lost 4 bases, the J end lost 3 bases, and 9 bases lay between the germline ends. Germline CDR1 is LGHNT and CDR2 is FRNRAP. CDR3 length equals 13 residues. The CDR3, as DNA: TGTGCTAGTGGTTCGGGACACGACACTGAAGCTTTCTTT. Its translation: CASGSGHDTEAFF.

The chain combines TRBV19 with TRBJ2-3; TRBD2 matches at 7 bases. The V gene end was trimmed by 4 bases and the J gene end by 0 bases; junction bases not matched to a gene: 10. This CDR3 spans 17 amino acids. Per germline, CDR1 LNHDA and CDR2 SQIVND (reference sequence). The CDR3 region has the DNA TGTGCCAGTAGTAGATCTAGCGGCAGTTCTAGCACAGATACGCAGTATTTT. The encoded protein is CASSRSSGSSSTDTQYF.

The chain links TRBV3-1 (or the pseudogene TRBV3-2) to TRBJ1-6; TRBD1 is a possible D gene (5 bases). The CDR3 covers 14 residues. V lost 5 bases, J lost 7 bases, and 12 bases lay in between. Looked up from germline, CDR1 is LGHDT and CDR2 is YNNKEL (reference sequence). The CDR3 sequence is CASSKGYWNSPLHF. CDR3 bases: TGTGCCAGCAGCAAGGGGTATTGGAATTCACCCCTCCACTTT.

The chain recombines TRBV9 with TRBJ2-1, with D perhaps matching TRBD2 (5 bases). The germline CDR1 and CDR2 sequences are SGDLS and YYNGEE. V was cut by 0 bases and J by 3 bases, with 13 bases left in between. The CDR3 contains 16 residues. The CDR3 DNA follows: TGTGCCAGCAGCGTAGAGGGAGCACCTGGCTACAATGAGCAGTTCTTC. Translating gives CASSVEGAPGYNEQFF.

The genes are TRBV9 and TRBJ1-1; 7 positions match TRBD1. The V gene end was trimmed by 0 bases and the J gene end by 2 bases; junction bases not matched to a gene: 10. Germline lookup yields CDR1 SGDLS and CDR2 YYNGEE. This CDR3 contains 17 residues. The DNA of the CDR3 is TGTGCCAGCAGCGTAGTGGCAGGGGGTGGTGAAAACACTGAAGCTTTCTTT. Its protein product is CASSVVAGGGENTEAFF.

The J gene is TRBJ2-5, the V gene TRBV7-9, with D uncertain. There are 13 residues in the CDR3. Per germline, CDR1 SEHNR and CDR2 FQNEAQ (reference sequence). V was shortened by 5 bases and J by 3 bases, with 10 bases between the two germline ends. Here the CDR3 reads CASSLFEKETQYF. CDR3 DNA: TGTGCCAGCAGCCTTTTTGAAAAAGAGACCCAGTACTTC.

The chain carries TRBV7-6 and TRBJ2-3; the D gene is possibly TRBD1 (5 bases). The V and J ends lost 5 bases and 0 bases respectively, with 12 bases between them. Germline assignment: CDR1 SGHVS and CDR2 FNYEAQ. This CDR3 region has 15 residues. The CDR3 loop reads CASSPFRGSTDTQYF. The CDR3 region has the DNA TGTGCCAGCAGCCCCTTTAGGGGAAGCACAGATACGCAGTATTTT.

Regarding this clone: The same CDR3 can be traced to other DNA sequences in this sample. The chain links TRBV3-1 (or the pseudogene TRBV3-2) to TRBJ1-1, with D perhaps TRBD1 (5 bases). V lost 3 bases, J lost 5 bases, and 10 bases lay in between. Germline-derived CDR1 and CDR2 are LGHDT and YNNKEL (reference sequence). The CDR3 is made up of 13 amino acids. In DNA form, the CDR3 reads TGTGCCAGCAGCCAGGGCGGGGGAACTGAAGCTTTCTTT. This codes for CASSQGGGTEAFF.

The chain employs TRBV10-1 and TRBJ2-1; 12 bases line up with TRBD2. Unmatched junction bases numbered 9, after V lost 4 bases and J lost 5 bases. The CDR3 runs 17 residues. Germline V gene sequence: CDR1 WNHNN, CDR2 SYGVQD (reference sequence). The CDR3 reads CASSGGPGLAGNNEQFF. In DNA, the CDR3 is TGCGCCAGCAGTGGGGGACCCGGACTAGCGGGGAACAATGAGCAGTTCTTC.